One TCR beta chain is described in this entry. Libraries were prepared by immunoSEQ multiplex PCR; TCRdb keeps only in-frame clonotypes and omits some of them. The sample holds some 190,000 clones, about 86% seen once. This specimen comes from a study of blood T cell repertoires in COVID-19. CDR1 is SGDLS and CDR2 is YYNGEE in the germline V gene. The CDR3 sequence is 13 residues long. Trimming removed 4 bases from V and 7 bases from J, with 11 bases in between. The sample comprised PBMCs or T cells enriched from blood (not recorded which). The clonotype originates from a woman in her 40s in a cohort exposed to, infected with or recovered from COVID-19 (not recorded which). The V call is TRBV9, the J call TRBJ2-2, with D perhaps matching TRBD1 (5 bases). The CDR3 DNA reads as TGTGCCAGCAGCATCTATCAGGGCGGGGAGCTGTTTTTT. Its translation: CASSIYQGGELFF.